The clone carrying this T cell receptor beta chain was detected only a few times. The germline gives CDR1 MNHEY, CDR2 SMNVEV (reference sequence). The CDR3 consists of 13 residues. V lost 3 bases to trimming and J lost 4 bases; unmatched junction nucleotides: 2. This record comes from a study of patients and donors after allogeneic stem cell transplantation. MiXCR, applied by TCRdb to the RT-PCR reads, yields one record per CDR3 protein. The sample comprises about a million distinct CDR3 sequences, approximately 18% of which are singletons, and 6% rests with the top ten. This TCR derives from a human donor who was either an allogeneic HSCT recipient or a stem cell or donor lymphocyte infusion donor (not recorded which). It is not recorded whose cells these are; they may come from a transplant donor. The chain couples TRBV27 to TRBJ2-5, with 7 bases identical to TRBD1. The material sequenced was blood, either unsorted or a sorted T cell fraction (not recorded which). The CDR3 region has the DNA TGTGCCAGCAGTTTTAAGGGGGCAGAGACCCAGTACTTC. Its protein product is CASSFKGAETQYF.